This T cell receptor beta chain was observed in a study of early T cells in non-severe SARS-CoV-2 infection. MiXCR was run by TCRdb on the 5' RACE reads, yielding one entry per CDR3 protein. The sample has more than 65,000 distinct CDR3 sequences; less than 15% are singletons. CDR1 SGHAT and CDR2 FQDESV come from the germline V gene (reference sequence). The CDR3 extends over 12 amino acids. The V end was cut by 6 bases, the J end by 3 bases, with 6 bases between. This clonotype was recorded many times. This TCR came from an adult who was a healthcare worker with PCR-confirmed SARS-CoV-2 infection or an uninfected control (not recorded which). Sequenced input: whole blood. The V gene is TRBV11-1, the J gene TRBJ2-1, with D possibly TRBD1 on 6 matching bases. This chain's CDR3 is CASRTGYNEQFF. The CDR3 DNA reads TGTGCCAGCAGGACAGGCTACAATGAGCAGTTCTTC.